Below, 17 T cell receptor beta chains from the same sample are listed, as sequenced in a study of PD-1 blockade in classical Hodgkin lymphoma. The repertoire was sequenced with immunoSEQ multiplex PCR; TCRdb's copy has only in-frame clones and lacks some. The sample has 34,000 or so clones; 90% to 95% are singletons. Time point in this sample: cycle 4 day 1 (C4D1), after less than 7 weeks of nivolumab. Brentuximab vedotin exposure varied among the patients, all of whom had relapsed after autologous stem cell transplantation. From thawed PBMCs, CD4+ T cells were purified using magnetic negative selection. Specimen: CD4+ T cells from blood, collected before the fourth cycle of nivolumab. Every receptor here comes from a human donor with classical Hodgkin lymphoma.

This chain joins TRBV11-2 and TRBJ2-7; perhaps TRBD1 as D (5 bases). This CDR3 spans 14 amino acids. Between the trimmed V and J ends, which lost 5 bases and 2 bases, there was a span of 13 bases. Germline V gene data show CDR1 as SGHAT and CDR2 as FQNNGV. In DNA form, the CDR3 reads TGTGCCAGCAGCCCATCAGGGCCAACCTACGAGCAGTACTTC. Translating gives CASSPSGPTYEQYF.

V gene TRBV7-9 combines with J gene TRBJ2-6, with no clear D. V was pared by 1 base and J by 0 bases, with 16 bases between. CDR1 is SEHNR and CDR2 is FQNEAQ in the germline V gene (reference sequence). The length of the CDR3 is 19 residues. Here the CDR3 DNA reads TGTGCCAGCAGCTTAGTAGCAGGACCACTGCGCTCTGGGGCCAACGTCCTGACTTTC. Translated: CASSLVAGPLRSGANVLTF.

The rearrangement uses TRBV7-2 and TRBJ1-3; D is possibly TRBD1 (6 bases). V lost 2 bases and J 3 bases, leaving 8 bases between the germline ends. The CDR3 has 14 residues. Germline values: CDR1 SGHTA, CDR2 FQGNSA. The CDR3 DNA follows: TGTGCCAGCAGCTTAAACAGGGATGGAAACACCATATATTTT. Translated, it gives CASSLNRDGNTIYF.

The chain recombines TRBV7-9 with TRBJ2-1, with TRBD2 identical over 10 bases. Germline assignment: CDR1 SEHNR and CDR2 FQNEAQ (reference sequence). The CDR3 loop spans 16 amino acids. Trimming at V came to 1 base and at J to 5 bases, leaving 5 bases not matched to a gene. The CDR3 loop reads CASSLGAGGLDNEQFF. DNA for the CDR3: TGTGCCAGCAGCTTAGGAGCGGGAGGGCTGGACAATGAGCAGTTCTTC. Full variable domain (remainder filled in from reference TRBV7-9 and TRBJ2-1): DTGVSQNPRHKITKRGQNVTFRCDPISEHNRLYWYRQTLGQGPEFLTYFQNEAQLEKSRLLSDRFSAERPKGSFSTLEIQRTEQGDSAMYLCASSLGAGGLDNEQFFGPGTRLTVL.

The CDR3 DNA is TGTGCCAGCAGCCGGCTAGGGCAGCCCTACGAGCAGTACTTC. This encodes CASSRLGQPYEQYF. The chain is built from TRBV5-4 and TRBJ2-7; D is unresolved. Germline CDR1 SGHNT, CDR2 YYREEE (reference sequence). Trimming shortened V by 4 bases and J by 2 bases, and 13 bases separated the two germline ends. This CDR3 has 14 residues.

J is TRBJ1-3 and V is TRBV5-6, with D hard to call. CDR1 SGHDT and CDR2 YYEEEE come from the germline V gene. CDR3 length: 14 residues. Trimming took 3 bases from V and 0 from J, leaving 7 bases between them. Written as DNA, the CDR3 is TGTGCCAGCAGCTCCGACATCTCTGGAAACACCATATATTTT. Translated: CASSSDISGNTIYF.

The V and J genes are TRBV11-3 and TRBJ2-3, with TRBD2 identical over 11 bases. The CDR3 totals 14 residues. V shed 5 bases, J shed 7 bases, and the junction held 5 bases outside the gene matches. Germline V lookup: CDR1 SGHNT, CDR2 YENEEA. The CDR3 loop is CASSPTSGSHTQYF. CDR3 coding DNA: TGTGCCAGCAGCCCCACTAGCGGGAGCCATACGCAGTATTTT. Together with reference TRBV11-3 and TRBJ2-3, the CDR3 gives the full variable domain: EAGVVQSPRYKIIEKKQPVAFWCNPISGHNTLYWYLQNLGQGPELLIRYENEEAVDDSQLPKDRFSAERLKGVDSTLKIQPAELGDSAVYLCASSPTSGSHTQYFGPGTRLTVL.

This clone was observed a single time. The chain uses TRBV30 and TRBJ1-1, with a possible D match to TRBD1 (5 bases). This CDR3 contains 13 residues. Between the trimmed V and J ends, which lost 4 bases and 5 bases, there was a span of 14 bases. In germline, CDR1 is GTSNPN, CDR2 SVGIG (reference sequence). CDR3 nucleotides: TGTGCCTGGACTACCGGGGCGAGGACTGAAGCTTTCTTT. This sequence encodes CAWTTGARTEAFF.

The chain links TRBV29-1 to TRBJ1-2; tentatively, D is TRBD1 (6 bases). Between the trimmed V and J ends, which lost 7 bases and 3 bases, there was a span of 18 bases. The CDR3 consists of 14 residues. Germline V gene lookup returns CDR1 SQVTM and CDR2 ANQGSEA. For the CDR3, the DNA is TGCAGCGCTCGTTCGAGGGGGATTGACTATGGCTACACCTTC. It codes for CSARSRGIDYGYTF.

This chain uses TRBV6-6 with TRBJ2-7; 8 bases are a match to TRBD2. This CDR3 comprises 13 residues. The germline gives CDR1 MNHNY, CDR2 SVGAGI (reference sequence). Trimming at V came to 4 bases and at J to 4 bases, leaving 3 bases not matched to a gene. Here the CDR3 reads CASSFSGGYEQYF. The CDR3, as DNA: TGTGCCAGCAGTTTCTCGGGGGGGTACGAGCAGTACTTC.

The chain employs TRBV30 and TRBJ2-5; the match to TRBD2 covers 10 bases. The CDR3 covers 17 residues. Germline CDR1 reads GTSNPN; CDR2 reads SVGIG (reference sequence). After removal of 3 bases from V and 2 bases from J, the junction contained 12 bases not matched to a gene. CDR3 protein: CAWRRRRTSGYQETQYF. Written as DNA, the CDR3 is TGTGCCTGGAGGCGAAGAAGGACTAGCGGATATCAAGAGACCCAGTACTTC.

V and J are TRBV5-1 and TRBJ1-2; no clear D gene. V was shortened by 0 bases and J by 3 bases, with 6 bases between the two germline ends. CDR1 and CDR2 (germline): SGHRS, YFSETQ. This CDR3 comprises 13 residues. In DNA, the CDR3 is TGCGCCAGCAGCTTGGCGGTTGACTATGGCTACACCTTC. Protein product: CASSLAVDYGYTF.

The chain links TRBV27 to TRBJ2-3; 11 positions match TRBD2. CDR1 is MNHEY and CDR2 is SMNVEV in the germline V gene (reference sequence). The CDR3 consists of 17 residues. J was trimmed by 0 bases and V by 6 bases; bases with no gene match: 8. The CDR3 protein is CASRGTSGHSSTDTQYF. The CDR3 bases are TGTGCCAGCAGAGGGACTAGCGGCCATTCTAGCACAGATACGCAGTATTTT.

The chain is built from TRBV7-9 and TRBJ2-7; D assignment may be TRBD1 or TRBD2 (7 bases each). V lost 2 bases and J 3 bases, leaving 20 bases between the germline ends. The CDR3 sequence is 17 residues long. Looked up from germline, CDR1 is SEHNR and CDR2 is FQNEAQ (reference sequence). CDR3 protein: CASSLPRTGRGGYEQYF. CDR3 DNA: TGTGCCAGCAGCTTACCCCGGACAGGTAGGGGGGGCTACGAGCAGTACTTC.

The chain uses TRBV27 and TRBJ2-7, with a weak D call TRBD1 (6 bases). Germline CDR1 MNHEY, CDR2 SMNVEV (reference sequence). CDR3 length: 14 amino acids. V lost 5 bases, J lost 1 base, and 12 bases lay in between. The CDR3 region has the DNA TGTGCCAGCAGTCAGAGGGACACATCCTACGAGCAGTACTTC. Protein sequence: CASSQRDTSYEQYF.

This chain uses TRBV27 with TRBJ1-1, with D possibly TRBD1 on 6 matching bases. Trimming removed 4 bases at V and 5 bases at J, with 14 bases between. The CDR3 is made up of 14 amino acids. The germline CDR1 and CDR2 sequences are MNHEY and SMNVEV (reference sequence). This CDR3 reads CASSSPGAWTEAFF. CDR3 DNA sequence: TGTGCCAGCAGTTCACCGGGGGCTTGGACTGAAGCTTTCTTT.

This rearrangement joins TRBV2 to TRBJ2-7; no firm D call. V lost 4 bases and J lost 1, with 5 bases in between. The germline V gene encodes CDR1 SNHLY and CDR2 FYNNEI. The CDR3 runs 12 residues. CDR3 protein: CASSGDSYEQYF. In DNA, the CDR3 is TGTGCCAGCAGTGGCGATTCCTACGAGCAGTACTTC.